In this sample, the clone carrying this TCR beta chain turned up once. The record originates from a study of control samples from healthy donors and cancer patients. Assay: immunoSEQ multiplex PCR; the TCRdb copy retains only in-frame clones and omits some. The sample carries almost 85,000 clones, just under 95% recorded once. The CDR3 has 15 amino acids. Germline lookup yields CDR1 SGHNT and CDR2 YYREEE (reference sequence). Trimming cost V 4 bases and J 0 bases, with 13 bases left between them. Sample: blood. The rearrangement uses TRBV5-4 and TRBJ1-2, with TRBD1 as a possible D gene (5 bases). This sequence was found in a woman younger than 35 in good health. CDR3 loop: CASSTPGRTNYGYTF. Written as DNA, the CDR3 is TGTGCCAGCAGCACCCCGGGACGCACTAACTATGGCTACACCTTC.